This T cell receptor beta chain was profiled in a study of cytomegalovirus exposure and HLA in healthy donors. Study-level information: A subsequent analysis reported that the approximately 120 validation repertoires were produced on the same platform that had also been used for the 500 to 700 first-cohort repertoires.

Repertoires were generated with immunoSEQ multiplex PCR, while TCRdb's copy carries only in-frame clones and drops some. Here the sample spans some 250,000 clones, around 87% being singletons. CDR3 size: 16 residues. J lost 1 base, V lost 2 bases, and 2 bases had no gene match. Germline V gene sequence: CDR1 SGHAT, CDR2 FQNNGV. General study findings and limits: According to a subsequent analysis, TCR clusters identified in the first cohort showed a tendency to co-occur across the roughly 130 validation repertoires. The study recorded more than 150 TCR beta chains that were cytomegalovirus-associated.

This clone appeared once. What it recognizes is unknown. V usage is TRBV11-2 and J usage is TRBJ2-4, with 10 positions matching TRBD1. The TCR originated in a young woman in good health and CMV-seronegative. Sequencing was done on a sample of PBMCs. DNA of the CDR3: TGTGCCAGCAGCTTATCGGGACAGGGGGCCAAAAACATTCAGTACTTC. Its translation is CASSLSGQGAKNIQYF.